The 27 T cell receptor beta chains presented below share a single source sample, sequenced in a study of blood T cell repertoires in COVID-19. Some clones are missing from TCRdb's copy, which holds only in-frame ones; the method was immunoSEQ multiplex PCR. Altogether about 28,000 clones are present, 70% to 90% being singletons, with the ten largest covering around 6.2%. The sequenced sample consisted of peripheral blood. Source of these receptors: a human donor in a cohort sampled during active COVID-19.

The chain employs TRBV6-4 and TRBJ2-1; weak D call: TRBD1 (6 bases). With 3 bases removed from V and 8 bases from J, the gap between germline ends came to 11 bases. The CDR3 is 13 amino acids. Germline V gives CDR1 MRHNA, CDR2 SNTAGT. The CDR3 is CASSEGRGHEQFF. CDR3 DNA: TGTGCCAGCAGTGAAGGCAGGGGTCATGAGCAGTTCTTC.

The rearrangement joins TRBV27 to TRBJ2-7; TRBD2 is a possible D gene (5 bases). CDR3 length: 15 amino acids. The germline V gene has CDR1 MNHEY and CDR2 SMNVEV (reference sequence). Trimming removed 3 bases at V and 0 bases at J, with 12 bases between. The CDR3 bases are TGTGCCAGCAGTTTTTGGGCGGACTCCTCCTACGAGCAGTACTTC. It translates to CASSFWADSSYEQYF.

The chain links TRBV7-6 to TRBJ2-2; D might be TRBD2 (6 bases). The germline V gene encodes CDR1 SGHVS and CDR2 FNYEAQ. The CDR3 loop spans 13 amino acids. Trimming took off 1 base at V and 6 bases at J, with 6 bases between the two ends. CDR3 coding DNA: TGTGCCAGCAGCTTAGGCGGGGCCGGGGAGCTGTTTTTT. Protein: CASSLGGAGELFF.

The chain links TRBV10-2 to TRBJ2-3; 7 bases match TRBD2. The length of the CDR3 is 16 residues. Germline assignment: CDR1 WSHSY and CDR2 SAAADI. Trimming took 1 base from V and 2 from J; bases not matched to a gene: 6. CDR3 DNA sequence: TGCGCCAGCAGTGAGTGGTCAGCGGGGACCACAGATACGCAGTATTTT. This encodes CASSEWSAGTTDTQYF.

J is TRBJ1-5 and V is TRBV4-3; possibly TRBD1 for D (6 bases). The CDR3 covers 16 residues. The V gene lost 2 bases and the J gene lost 3 bases, with 14 bases spanning the gap. Germline V lookup: CDR1 LGHNA, CDR2 YSLEER. CDR3 amino acids: CASSQSATGNNQPQHF. CDR3 in DNA: TGCGCCAGCAGCCAATCTGCCACAGGGAACAATCAGCCCCAGCATTTT.

The chain uses TRBV14 and TRBJ1-1; D gene unclear. Germline values: CDR1 SGHDN, CDR2 FVKESK. Trimming took off 4 bases at V and 5 bases at J, with 17 bases between the two ends. The CDR3 has 15 residues. For the CDR3, the DNA is TGTGCCAGCAGCCCAGAGGTGGTATTGAGGACTGAAGCTTTCTTT. Translation gives CASSPEVVLRTEAFF.

J is TRBJ2-7 and V is TRBV6-2 or TRBV6-3, with D unclear. Germline CDR1 and CDR2: MNHEY and SVGEGT. Trimming removed 0 bases from V and 2 bases from J, with 5 bases in between. This CDR3 comprises 13 residues. The DNA of the CDR3 is TGTGCCAGCAGTTACTCGGCCCCCTACGAGCAGTACTTC. Amino acids: CASSYSAPYEQYF.

This clone counts as large. The CDR3 sequence is CASSETSGFDEQFF. CDR3 DNA sequence: TGTGCCAGCAGTGAGACTAGCGGGTTTGATGAGCAGTTCTTC. The J gene is TRBJ2-1, the V gene TRBV27; 10 nucleotides align to TRBD2. This CDR3 has 14 amino acids. Looked up from germline, CDR1 is MNHEY and CDR2 is SMNVEV (reference sequence). Trimming cost V 5 bases and J 8 bases; bases outside gene matches: 6.

This chain links TRBV6-1 with TRBJ1-5, with 9 positions matching TRBD1. Trimming took 3 bases from V and 8 from J; bases not matched to a gene: 5. The CDR3 has 14 residues. In germline, CDR1 is MNHNS, CDR2 SASEGT. The CDR3 DNA is TGTGCCAGCAGTGAGTGGACAGGGGCAGAGCCCCAGCATTTT. Translated, it gives CASSEWTGAEPQHF.

The chain combines TRBV11-2 with TRBJ2-1; no clear D. Germline V gene lookup returns CDR1 SGHAT and CDR2 FQNNGV. The CDR3 spans 12 residues. V lost 5 bases and J lost 9, with 11 bases in between. The DNA for the CDR3 is TGTGCCAGCAGCCTGATAGCATCTGAGCAGTTCTTC. This gives the protein CASSLIASEQFF.

This clone turned up a few times. The chain carries TRBV6-5 and TRBJ2-3; TRBD2 matches at 8 bases. V lost 8 bases to trimming and J lost 1 base; unmatched junction nucleotides: 8. The germline gives CDR1 MNHEY, CDR2 SVGAGI. This CDR3 has 15 residues. The CDR3 nucleotides read TGTGCCAGCCGTAAGCTAGCGGGCGGCACAGATACGCAGTATTTT. It translates to CASRKLAGGTDTQYF.

The chain couples TRBV7-2 to TRBJ2-5; 9 nucleotides align to TRBD1. J gave up 4 bases and V 1 base, and 4 bases lay outside the gene matches. This CDR3 is 15 amino acids long. In germline, CDR1 is SGHTA, CDR2 FQGNSA. The CDR3 spells CASSLVLDRGETQYF. DNA of the CDR3: TGTGCCAGCAGCTTAGTACTGGACAGGGGAGAGACCCAGTACTTC.

In DNA form, the CDR3 reads TGTGCCGGAGGGGAAGGGGGGGAGTCTAACTATGGCTACACCTTC. Encoded protein: CAGGEGGESNYGYTF. This chain links TRBV5-4 with TRBJ1-2; D perhaps matches TRBD1 (6 bases). Per the germline V gene, CDR1 is SGHNT and CDR2 is YYREEE (reference sequence). The CDR3 is 15 residues long. V lost 10 bases to trimming and J lost 0 bases, with 19 bases between them.

The CDR3 protein is CASSGLLGTEAFF. The CDR3 coding sequence is TGTGCCAGCAGTGGACTTTTGGGCACTGAAGCTTTCTTT. V gene TRBV27 combines with J gene TRBJ1-1; no definite D call. Deletions cut 5 bases from V and 4 bases from J, with 11 bases between. In germline, CDR1 is MNHEY, CDR2 SMNVEV (reference sequence). CDR3 length equals 13 residues.

This chain uses TRBV7-9 with TRBJ2-3; D gene unclear. CDR1 is SEHNR, CDR2 FQNEAQ, per germline (reference sequence). The CDR3 has 18 amino acids. The ends were cut back, 4 bases at V and 6 bases at J, with 26 bases in the middle. The CDR3 reads CASSSWPPPRSPADTQYF. The CDR3 nucleotides read TGTGCCAGCAGCTCTTGGCCCCCCCCTAGGTCCCCTGCCGATACGCAGTATTTT.

The V call is TRBV12-5, the J call TRBJ1-5, with TRBD1 matching 8 bases. J lost 4 bases, V lost 1 base, and 3 bases had no gene match. Germline lookup yields CDR1 LGHNT and CDR2 FRNRAP. CDR3 length equals 15 residues. The DNA of the CDR3 is TGTGCTAGTGGTTTGGGGCAGGGGGCAAATCAGCCCCAGCATTTT. This gives the protein CASGLGQGANQPQHF.

J is TRBJ2-2 and V is TRBV7-3; 10 nucleotides align to TRBD2. V lost 5 bases to trimming and J lost 4 bases; unmatched junction nucleotides: 10. In germline, CDR1 is SGHTA, CDR2 FQGTGA. CDR3 length equals 17 residues. The CDR3 reads CASSPGGSGGITGELFF. CDR3 bases: TGTGCCAGCAGCCCAGGCGGTAGCGGGGGGATCACCGGGGAGCTGTTTTTT.

V usage is TRBV27 and J usage is TRBJ2-2; D is possibly TRBD1 (6 bases). CDR3 length equals 15 residues. Trimming pared 4 bases from V and 4 bases from J, leaving 13 bases between. Germline V gene data show CDR1 as MNHEY and CDR2 as SMNVEV (reference sequence). CDR3 nucleotides: TGTGCCAGCAGTTCGCCATTAGGGGGCACCGGGGAGCTGTTTTTT. Encoded protein: CASSSPLGGTGELFF.

This sequence joins TRBV11-2 and TRBJ1-2; 7 nucleotides match TRBD1. Germline V lookup: CDR1 SGHAT, CDR2 FQNNGV. This CDR3 spans 16 amino acids. Losses at the gene ends were 5 bases for V and 4 bases for J; bases not matched to a gene: 13. In DNA form, the CDR3 reads TGTGCCAGCAGCACTCAAGTTCAGGGGGGAGGCTATGGCTACACCTTC. Translation: CASSTQVQGGGYGYTF.

The chain joins TRBV27 to TRBJ1-5; D not certain. The CDR3 has 17 amino acids. Germline values: CDR1 MNHEY, CDR2 SMNVEV (reference sequence). V was trimmed by 5 bases and J by 2 bases, leaving 19 bases between them. This chain's CDR3 is CASSLPGSLGGNQPQHF. CDR3 DNA: TGTGCCAGCAGTCTCCCGGGGAGTTTGGGCGGCAATCAGCCCCAGCATTTT.

The genes are TRBV4-2 and TRBJ2-1; 13 nucleotides line up with TRBD2. With V trimmed by 7 bases and J by 10 bases, 10 bases remained unmatched. The germline V gene has CDR1 LGHNA and CDR2 YNFKEQ. This CDR3 contains 15 residues. The CDR3 region is CASTRGTSGASEQFF. The CDR3 DNA follows: TGTGCCAGCACCAGGGGGACTAGCGGGGCCTCGGAGCAGTTCTTC.

V is TRBV7-2 and J is TRBJ2-7; tentatively, D is TRBD2 (6 bases). V was pared by 4 bases and J by 3 bases, with 13 bases between. This CDR3 is 14 amino acids long. Germline CDR1 reads SGHTA; CDR2 reads FQGNSA. In DNA form, the CDR3 reads TGTGCCAGCAGCTCCGGCGGGGCCCTCTACGAGCAGTACTTC. Translating it yields CASSSGGALYEQYF.

This chain connects TRBV6-5 to TRBJ2-5; 9 positions agree with TRBD2. CDR1 is MNHEY and CDR2 is SVGAGI in the germline V gene. With 2 bases clipped from V and 5 bases from J, the junction kept 9 bases outside the gene matches. This CDR3 is built from 16 residues. The CDR3: CASSYLGGGAVETQYF. CDR3 DNA sequence: TGTGCCAGCAGTTACCTCGGCGGGGGGGCGGTTGAGACCCAGTACTTC.

This sequence joins TRBV5-4 and TRBJ2-3; TRBD2 matches at 8 bases. CDR3 length equals 14 residues. V shed 6 bases, J shed 6 bases, and the junction held 9 bases outside the gene matches. Germline loops: CDR1 SGHNT, CDR2 YYREEE (reference sequence). The CDR3 region has the DNA TGTGCCAGCAACGGGGGGGGCTGGATGGATACGCAGTATTTT. This translates into CASNGGGWMDTQYF.

CDR3 DNA sequence: TGTGCCAGCAGTTTTCGACACCCCTCCTACCAAGAGACCCAGTACTTC. This sequence encodes CASSFRHPSYQETQYF. This sequence joins TRBV27 and TRBJ2-5; D not certain. V was trimmed by 3 bases and J by 0 bases, leaving 14 bases between them. The CDR3 has 16 residues. Germline V gene sequence: CDR1 MNHEY, CDR2 SMNVEV (reference sequence).

The V gene is TRBV11-2, the J gene TRBJ2-7; 9 nucleotides agree with TRBD1. CDR3 length equals 14 residues. Germline CDR1 and CDR2: SGHAT and FQNNGV. The junction had 3 bases not matched to a gene; V was cut back by 3 bases and J by 3 bases. The CDR3 DNA reads as TGTGCCAGCAGCTTGGGGACAGGGAGCTACGAGCAGTACTTC. Translating gives CASSLGTGSYEQYF.

This clone has a handful of counts. This sequence joins TRBV27 and TRBJ2-5, with TRBD2 identical over 15 bases. The CDR3 spans 16 residues. Germline assignment: CDR1 MNHEY and CDR2 SMNVEV (reference sequence). V lost 4 bases and J lost 2; bases outside the gene matches: 2. The CDR3 DNA is TGTGCCAGCAGTTCAGGACTAGCGGGGGGGCAAGAGACCCAGTACTTC. Amino acid sequence: CASSSGLAGGQETQYF.